The 25 T cell receptor beta chains below come from one sample, sequenced in a study of OX40 agonist ivuxolimab in advanced cancers. Repertoires were generated with immunoSEQ multiplex PCR, while TCRdb's copy carries only in-frame clones and drops some. The sample lists 60,000 to 80,000 clones, around 84% occurring once. The sample was CD4+ or CD8+ T cells sorted from blood, taken in a trial of the OX40 agonist ivuxolimab. The receptors derive from an adult with an advanced solid tumor such as melanoma, head and neck, liver or kidney cancer.

The CDR3 is CASHRQGRTTEAFF. In DNA, the CDR3 is TGTGCCAGCCATCGACAGGGGCGTACCACTGAAGCTTTCTTT. The rearrangement uses TRBV27 and TRBJ1-1; 8 bases agree with TRBD1. Germline CDR1 MNHEY, CDR2 SMNVEV (reference sequence). Unmatched junction bases numbered 9, after V lost 8 bases and J lost 4 bases. The CDR3 runs 14 residues.

The rearrangement joins TRBV20-1 to TRBJ2-1; the D is unclear. CDR1 DFQATT and CDR2 SNEGSKA come from the germline V gene (reference sequence). V was shortened by 6 bases and J by 6 bases, with 6 bases between the two germline ends. CDR3 length equals 10 residues. CDR3 protein: CSALGNEQFF. CDR3 DNA sequence: TGCAGTGCCTTAGGCAATGAGCAGTTCTTC.

This rearrangement joins TRBV7-9 to TRBJ1-2, with D possibly matching TRBD1 (6 bases). The CDR3 length is 15 residues. Looked up from germline, CDR1 is SEHNR and CDR2 is FQNEAQ (reference sequence). The V end was cut by 1 base, the J end by 8 bases, with 17 bases between. In nucleotides, the CDR3 is TGTGCCAGCAGCTTAGGTAGCAGGGGAGGACTCGGCTACACCTTC. Its translation: CASSLGSRGGLGYTF.

V gene TRBV4-1 combines with J gene TRBJ2-3; TRBD2 matches at 10 bases. The CDR3 runs 17 residues. CDR1 is MGHRA and CDR2 is YSYEKL in the germline V gene. Trimming at V came to 0 bases and at J to 1 base, leaving 4 bases not matched to a gene. In DNA form, the CDR3 reads TGCGCCAGCAGCCAAGATATAGGACTAGCGGGCACAGATACGCAGTATTTT. Translating gives CASSQDIGLAGTDTQYF.

The chain couples TRBV7-4 to TRBJ2-7; D may be TRBD1 (5 bases). The CDR3 totals 13 residues. The germline gives CDR1 SGHVT, CDR2 SQSDAQ. The ends were cut back, 5 bases at V and 1 base at J, with 9 bases in the middle. The CDR3 protein is CASSHDSSYEQYF. DNA for the CDR3: TGTGCCAGCAGCCACGACAGTTCCTACGAGCAGTACTTC. The variable domain in full, with the rest retrieved from reference TRBV7-4 and TRBJ2-7, is GAGVSQSPRYKVAKRGRDVALRCDSISGHVTLYWYRQTLGQGSEVLTYSQSDAQRDKSGRPSGRFSAERPERSVSTLKIQRTEQGDSAVYLCASSHDSSYEQYFGPGTRLTVT.

This clone appeared once. V gene TRBV6-6 combines with J gene TRBJ2-2; 9 bases are shared with TRBD1. Per germline, CDR1 MNHNY and CDR2 SVGAGI (reference sequence). The CDR3 contains 16 residues. After removal of 5 bases from V and 6 bases from J, the junction contained 10 bases not matched to a gene. The CDR3 spells CASSHSLTGGPGELFF. As DNA, the CDR3 is TGTGCCAGCAGTCATAGTCTAACAGGGGGCCCCGGGGAGCTGTTTTTT.

The chain joins TRBV7-9 to TRBJ1-2, with a tentative D call TRBD1 (5 bases). Deletions cut 2 bases from V and 6 bases from J, with 13 bases between. The germline gives CDR1 SEHNR, CDR2 FQNEAQ (reference sequence). The CDR3 runs 14 residues. CDR3 in amino acids: CASSLSTRGDGYTF. The CDR3 nucleotides read TGTGCCAGCAGCTTAAGCACACGAGGGGATGGCTACACCTTC.

The chain couples TRBV4-1 to TRBJ2-2, with D perhaps TRBD1 (5 bases). Deletions cut 0 bases from V and 6 bases from J, with 11 bases between. Germline assignment: CDR1 MGHRA and CDR2 YSYEKL. The CDR3 consists of 15 residues. CDR3 protein: CASSQDLGDPGELFF. In nucleotides, the CDR3 is TGCGCCAGCAGCCAAGATCTAGGGGATCCCGGGGAGCTGTTTTTT.

V gene TRBV18 combines with J gene TRBJ1-3; D is possibly TRBD1 (5 bases). Per the germline V gene, CDR1 is KGHSH and CDR2 is LQKENI. The CDR3 consists of 15 residues. Trimming removed 3 bases at V and 8 bases at J, with 17 bases between. The CDR3 here is CASSPEWQGSDTIYF. In nucleotides, the CDR3 is TGTGCCAGCTCACCGGAGTGGCAGGGTTCAGACACCATATATTTT.

This clone was picked up a small number of times. V gene TRBV18 combines with J gene TRBJ2-5; D is unresolved. Trimming cost V 1 base and J 3 bases, with 0 bases left between them. Per the germline V gene, CDR1 is KGHSH and CDR2 is LQKENI. There are 11 residues in the CDR3. CDR3 DNA sequence: TGTGCCAGCTCACCACAAGAGACCCAGTACTTC. This sequence encodes CASSPQETQYF.

This clone showed up just a few times. The gene calls are TRBV7-8 and TRBJ2-7; D is unresolved. Germline lookup yields CDR1 SGHVS and CDR2 FQNEAQ. There are 15 residues in the CDR3. Between the trimmed V and J ends, which lost 2 bases and 5 bases, there was a span of 16 bases. The chain's CDR3 is CASSLLSAAGDEQYF. The CDR3 DNA sequence: TGTGCCAGCAGCTTATTATCGGCAGCTGGGGACGAGCAGTACTTC. Combining the CDR3 with reference TRBV7-8 and TRBJ2-7 gives the whole variable domain GAGVSQSPRYKVAKRGQDVALRCDPISGHVSLFWYQQALGQGPEFLTYFQNEAQLDKSGLPSDRFFAERPEGSVSTLKIQRTQQEDSAVYLCASSLLSAAGDEQYFGPGTRLTVT.

The chain carries TRBV23-1 and TRBJ2-4; tentatively, D is TRBD1 or TRBD2 (5 bases each). TRBV23-1 has ORF status, its function being uncertain. CDR3 length: 14 amino acids. V was cut by 6 bases and J by 10 bases, with 19 bases left in between. The chain's CDR3 is CASRPRDPFLIQYF. The CDR3 DNA follows: TGCGCCAGCAGACCCCGGGACCCTTTTCTTATTCAGTACTTC.

The chain carries TRBV7-3 and TRBJ2-1, with 8 positions matching TRBD2. The CDR3 length is 16 residues. V was clipped by 5 bases and J by 5 bases; unmatched bases: 11. From germline, CDR1 is SGHTA and CDR2 FQGTGA. CDR3 protein: CASSRDASGPHNEQFF. In DNA, the CDR3 is TGTGCCAGCAGCAGGGACGCTAGCGGGCCGCACAATGAGCAGTTCTTC.

The J gene is TRBJ2-4, the V gene TRBV6-1; 8 bases line up with TRBD2. J gave up 7 bases and V 3 bases, and 5 bases lay outside the gene matches. Germline-derived CDR1 and CDR2 are MNHNS and SASEGT. The CDR3 length is 14 residues. The CDR3 coding sequence is TGTGCCAGCAGTGAGGTAGCGGGGAGGAACATTCAGTACTTC. As protein: CASSEVAGRNIQYF.

The J gene is TRBJ1-2, the V gene TRBV13; TRBD1 agrees at 8 bases. This CDR3 is 14 amino acids long. V dropped 5 bases and J dropped 3; count of bases not matched to a gene: 5. From germline, CDR1 is PRHDT and CDR2 FYEKMQ (reference sequence). The CDR3 sequence: CASSRQGADYGYTF. The CDR3 nucleotides are TGTGCCAGCAGCCGCCAGGGGGCTGACTATGGCTACACCTTC.

The rearrangement links TRBV10-3 to TRBJ2-1; 7 bases fit TRBD2. This CDR3 has 12 amino acids. J was trimmed by 9 bases and V by 4 bases; bases with no gene match: 3. The germline V gene has CDR1 ENHRY and CDR2 SYGVKD. The CDR3: CAISGGGSEQFF. CDR3 sequence (DNA): TGTGCCATCAGTGGGGGAGGGAGTGAGCAGTTCTTC.

This chain connects TRBV6-5 to TRBJ2-5, with 8 bases aligning to TRBD1. The J segment lost 3 bases and the V segment lost 5 bases, leaving 8 bases of the junction unmatched. The CDR3 spans 15 residues. In germline, CDR1 is MNHEY, CDR2 SVGAGI. CDR3 region: CASSQFLDREETQYF. The CDR3 DNA reads as TGTGCCAGCAGTCAATTTTTGGACAGGGAAGAGACCCAGTACTTC.

The rearrangement links TRBV19 to TRBJ1-5; possible D gene TRBD1, 6 bases. The CDR3 runs 17 residues. CDR1 LNHDA and CDR2 SQIVND come from the germline V gene (reference sequence). Trimming took off 4 bases at V and 0 bases at J, with 16 bases between the two ends. The CDR3 protein is CASSNMGGQYSNQPQHF. The CDR3 DNA sequence: TGTGCCAGTAGTAACATGGGTGGACAGTATAGCAATCAGCCCCAGCATTTT. Supplemented by reference TRBV19 and TRBJ1-5, the full variable domain reads DGGITQSPKYLFRKEGQNVTLSCEQNLNHDAMYWYRQDPGQGLRLIYYSQIVNDFQKGDIAEGYSVSREKKESFPLTVTSAQKNPTAFYLCASSNMGGQYSNQPQHFGDGTRLSIL.

This clone was picked up a small number of times. The V and J genes are TRBV7-3 and TRBJ2-1; 7 bases line up with TRBD1. V shed 10 bases and J 1 base; nucleotides not matched to a gene: 10. The germline V gene has CDR1 SGHTA and CDR2 FQGTGA. This CDR3 has 15 amino acids. The CDR3 DNA sequence: TGTGCCAACAACACAGGGGTTGGATCCTACAATGAGCAGTTCTTC. Translation: CANNTGVGSYNEQFF.

The rearrangement uses TRBV5-1 and TRBJ2-7, with D uncertain. Deletions cut 7 bases from V and 4 bases from J, with 15 bases between. This CDR3 region has 13 residues. Germline CDR1 SGHRS, CDR2 YFSETQ. The DNA of the CDR3 is TGCGCCAGCCGTAACACCATAGGGTACGAGCAGTACTTC. It codes for CASRNTIGYEQYF.

CDR3 coding DNA: TGTGCCAGCTCACCGGAGCGAGAGCAGTACTTC. As protein: CASSPEREQYF. The rearrangement joins TRBV18 to TRBJ2-7, with unresolved D. Germline CDR1 KGHSH, CDR2 LQKENI. V was pared by 3 bases and J by 7 bases, with 7 bases between. The CDR3 sequence is 11 residues long.

The chain carries TRBV20-1 and TRBJ1-2; the D is unclear. V was shortened by 3 bases and J by 4 bases, with 6 bases between the two germline ends. The CDR3 length is 11 residues. Germline loops: CDR1 DFQATT, CDR2 SNEGSKA (reference sequence). The CDR3: CSARAGYGYTF. CDR3 DNA: TGCAGTGCTAGGGCAGGCTATGGCTACACCTTC.

The chain employs TRBV28 and TRBJ2-3; no clear D. This CDR3 is built from 14 residues. CDR1 is MDHEN and CDR2 is SYDVKM in the germline V gene. V lost 5 bases, J lost 2 bases, and 11 bases lay in between. CDR3 region: CASSPGVDTDTQYF. The CDR3 DNA follows: TGTGCCAGCAGTCCTGGGGTTGACACAGATACGCAGTATTTT.

The rearrangement links TRBV7-2 to TRBJ2-2, with 9 bases that match TRBD1. The CDR3 has 15 amino acids. CDR1 and CDR2 (germline): SGHTA, FQGNSA. The J segment lost 2 bases and the V segment lost 7 bases, leaving 5 bases of the junction unmatched. The CDR3 reads CASKRDRDNTGELFF. The CDR3 DNA follows: TGTGCCAGCAAAAGGGACAGGGATAACACCGGGGAGCTGTTTTTT.

The chain's CDR3 is CASSLEGQIAKNIQYF. DNA of the CDR3: TGTGCCAGCAGCTTAGAAGGGCAGATAGCCAAAAACATTCAGTACTTC. The genes are TRBV7-9 and TRBJ2-4, with no clear D. This CDR3 is built from 16 residues. Trimming pared 1 base from V and 0 bases from J, leaving 10 bases between. Germline CDR1 reads SEHNR; CDR2 reads FQNEAQ (reference sequence).